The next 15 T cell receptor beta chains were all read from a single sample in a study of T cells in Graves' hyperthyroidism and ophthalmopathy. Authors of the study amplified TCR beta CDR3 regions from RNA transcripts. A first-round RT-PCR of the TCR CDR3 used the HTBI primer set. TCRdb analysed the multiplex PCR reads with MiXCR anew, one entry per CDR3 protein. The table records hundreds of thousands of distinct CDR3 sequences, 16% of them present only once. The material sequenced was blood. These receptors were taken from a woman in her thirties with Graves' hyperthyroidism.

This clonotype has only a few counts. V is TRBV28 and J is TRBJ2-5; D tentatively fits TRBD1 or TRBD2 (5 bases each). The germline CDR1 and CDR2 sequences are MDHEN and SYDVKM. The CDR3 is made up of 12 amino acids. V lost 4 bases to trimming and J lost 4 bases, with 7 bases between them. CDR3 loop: CASSWGSETQYF. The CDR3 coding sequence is TGTGCCAGCAGTTGGGGGTCAGAGACCCAGTACTTC.

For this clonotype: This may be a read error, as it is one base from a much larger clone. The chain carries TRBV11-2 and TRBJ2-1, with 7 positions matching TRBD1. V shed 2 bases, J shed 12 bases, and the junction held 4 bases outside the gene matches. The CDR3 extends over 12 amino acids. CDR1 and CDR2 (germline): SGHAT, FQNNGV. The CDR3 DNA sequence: TGTGCCAGCAGCTTAACTGACAGGGTGCAGTTCTTC. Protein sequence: CASSLTDRVQFF.

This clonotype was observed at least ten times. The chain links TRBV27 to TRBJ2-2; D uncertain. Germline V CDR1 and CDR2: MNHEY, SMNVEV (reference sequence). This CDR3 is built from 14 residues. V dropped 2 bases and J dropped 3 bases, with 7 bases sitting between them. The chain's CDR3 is CASSLEAYTGELFF. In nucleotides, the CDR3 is TGTGCCAGCAGTTTAGAAGCGTACACCGGGGAGCTGTTTTTT.

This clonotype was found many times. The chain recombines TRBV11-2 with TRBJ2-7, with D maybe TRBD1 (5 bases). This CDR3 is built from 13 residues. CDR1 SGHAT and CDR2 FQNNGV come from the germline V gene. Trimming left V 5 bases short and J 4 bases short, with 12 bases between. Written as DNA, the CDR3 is TGTGCCAGCAGCAAAAAGACAGTATACGAGCAGTACTTC. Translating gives CASSKKTVYEQYF.

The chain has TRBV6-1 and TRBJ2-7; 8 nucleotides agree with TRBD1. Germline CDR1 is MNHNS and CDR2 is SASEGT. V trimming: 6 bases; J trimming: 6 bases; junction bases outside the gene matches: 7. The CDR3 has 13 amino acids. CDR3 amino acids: CASSPETGAEQYF. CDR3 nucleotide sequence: TGTGCCAGCAGCCCCGAGACAGGGGCCGAGCAGTACTTC.

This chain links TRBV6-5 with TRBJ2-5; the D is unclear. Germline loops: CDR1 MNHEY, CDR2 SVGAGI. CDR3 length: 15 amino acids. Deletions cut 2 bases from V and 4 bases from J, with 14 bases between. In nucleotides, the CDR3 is TGTGCCAGCAGTTACCGACCCTCCCCGGGAGAGACCCAGTACTTC. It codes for CASSYRPSPGETQYF.

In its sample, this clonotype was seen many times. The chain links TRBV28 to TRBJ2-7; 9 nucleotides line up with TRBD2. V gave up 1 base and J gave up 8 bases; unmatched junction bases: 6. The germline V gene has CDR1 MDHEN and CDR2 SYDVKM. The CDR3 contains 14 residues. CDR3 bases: TGTGCCAGCAGTTTATCGAGACTAGCGGCCCAGCAGTACTTC. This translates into CASSLSRLAAQQYF.

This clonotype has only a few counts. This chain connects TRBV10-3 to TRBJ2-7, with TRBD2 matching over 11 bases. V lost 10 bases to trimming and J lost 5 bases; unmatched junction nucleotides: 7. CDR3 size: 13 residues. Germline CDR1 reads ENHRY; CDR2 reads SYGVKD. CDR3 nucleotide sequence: TGTGCCACCACTAGCGGGAGTTCCGACGAGCAGTACTTC. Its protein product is CATTSGSSDEQYF.

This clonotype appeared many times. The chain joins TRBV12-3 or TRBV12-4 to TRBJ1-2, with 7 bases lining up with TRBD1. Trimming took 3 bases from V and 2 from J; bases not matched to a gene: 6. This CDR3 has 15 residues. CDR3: CASSFSTGFNYGYTF. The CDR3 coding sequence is TGTGCCAGCAGTTTTTCGACAGGGTTCAACTATGGCTACACCTTC.

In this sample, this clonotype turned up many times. The DNA of the CDR3 is TGCGCCAGCAGCTTGGACAGGGGCGACTACGAGCAGTACTTC. This codes for CASSLDRGDYEQYF. J is TRBJ2-7 and V is TRBV5-1; 7 nucleotides agree with TRBD1. The CDR3 has 14 residues. V gave up 0 bases and J gave up 3 bases; unmatched junction bases: 3. The germline CDR1 and CDR2 sequences are SGHRS and YFSETQ.

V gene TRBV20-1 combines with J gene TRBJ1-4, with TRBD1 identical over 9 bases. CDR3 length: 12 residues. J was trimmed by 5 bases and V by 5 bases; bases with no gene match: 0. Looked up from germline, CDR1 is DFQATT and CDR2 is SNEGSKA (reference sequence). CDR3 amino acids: CSADRGNEKLFF. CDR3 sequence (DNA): TGCAGTGCTGACAGGGGGAATGAAAAACTGTTTTTT.

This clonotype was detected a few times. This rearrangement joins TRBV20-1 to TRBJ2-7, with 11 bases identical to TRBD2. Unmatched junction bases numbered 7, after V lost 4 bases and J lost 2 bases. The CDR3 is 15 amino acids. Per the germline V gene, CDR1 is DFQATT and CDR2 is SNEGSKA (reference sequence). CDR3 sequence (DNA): TGCAGTGCTATCAGACTAGCGGGACTACCCTACGAGCAGTACTTC. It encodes CSAIRLAGLPYEQYF.

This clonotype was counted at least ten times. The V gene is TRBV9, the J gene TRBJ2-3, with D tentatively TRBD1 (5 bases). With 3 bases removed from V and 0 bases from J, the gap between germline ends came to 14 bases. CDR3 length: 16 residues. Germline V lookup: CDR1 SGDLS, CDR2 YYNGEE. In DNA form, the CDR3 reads TGTGCCAGCAGCGGCGCCAGGGTTTCTAGCACAGATACGCAGTATTTT. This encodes CASSGARVSSTDTQYF.

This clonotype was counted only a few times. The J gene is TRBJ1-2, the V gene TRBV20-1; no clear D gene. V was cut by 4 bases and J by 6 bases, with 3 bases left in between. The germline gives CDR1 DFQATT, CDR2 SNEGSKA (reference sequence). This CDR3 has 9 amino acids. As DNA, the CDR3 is TGCAGTGCTATGAATGGCTACACCTTC. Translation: CSAMNGYTF.

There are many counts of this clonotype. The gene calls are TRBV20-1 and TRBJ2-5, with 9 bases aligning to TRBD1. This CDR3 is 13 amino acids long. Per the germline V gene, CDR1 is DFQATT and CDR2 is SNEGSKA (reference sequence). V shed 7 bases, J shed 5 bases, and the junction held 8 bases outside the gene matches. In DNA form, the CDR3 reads TGCAGTGTTCGGACAGGGGTGGAGGAGACCCAGTACTTC. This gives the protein CSVRTGVEETQYF.